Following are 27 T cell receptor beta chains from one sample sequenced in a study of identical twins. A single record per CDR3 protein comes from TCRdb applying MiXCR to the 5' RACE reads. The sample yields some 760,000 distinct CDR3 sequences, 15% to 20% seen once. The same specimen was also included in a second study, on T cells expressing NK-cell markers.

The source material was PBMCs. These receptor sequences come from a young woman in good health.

CDR3 amino acids: CAITQSPTNRETQYF. Written as DNA, the CDR3 is TGTGCCATCACCCAATCCCCTACCAATCGTGAGACCCAGTACTTC. The V call is TRBV6-1, the J call TRBJ2-5; D is unclear. The V end lost 10 bases, the J end lost 5 bases, and 23 bases lay between the germline ends. The CDR3 loop spans 15 amino acids. Germline V gives CDR1 MNHNS, CDR2 SASEGT.

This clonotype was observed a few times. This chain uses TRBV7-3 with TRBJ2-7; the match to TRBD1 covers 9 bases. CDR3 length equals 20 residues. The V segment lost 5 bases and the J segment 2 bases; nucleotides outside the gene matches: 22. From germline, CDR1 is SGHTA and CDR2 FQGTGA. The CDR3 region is CASSRRKTAFGTGSPYEQYF. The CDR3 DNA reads TGTGCCAGCAGCAGACGGAAAACCGCGTTCGGGACAGGGTCCCCCTACGAGCAGTACTTC.

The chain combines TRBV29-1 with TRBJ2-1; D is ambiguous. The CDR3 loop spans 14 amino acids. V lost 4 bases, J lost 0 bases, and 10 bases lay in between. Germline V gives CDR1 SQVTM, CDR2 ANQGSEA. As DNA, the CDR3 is TGCAGCGTTGCGGGCGGACCCTCCTACAATGAGCAGTTCTTC. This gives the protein CSVAGGPSYNEQFF.

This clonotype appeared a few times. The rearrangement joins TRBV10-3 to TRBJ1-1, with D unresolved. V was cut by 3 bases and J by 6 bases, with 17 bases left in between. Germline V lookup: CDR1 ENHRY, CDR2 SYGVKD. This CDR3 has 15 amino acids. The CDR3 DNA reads TGTGCCATCAGTGACGCAAAGACCGGGGTCGCTGAAGCTTTCTTT. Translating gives CAISDAKTGVAEAFF.

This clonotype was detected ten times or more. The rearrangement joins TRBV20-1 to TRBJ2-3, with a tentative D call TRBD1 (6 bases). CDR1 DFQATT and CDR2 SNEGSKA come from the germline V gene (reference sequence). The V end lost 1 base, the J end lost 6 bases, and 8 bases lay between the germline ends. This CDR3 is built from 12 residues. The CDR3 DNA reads TGCAGTGCTAGAGTAGGGGGTGATACGCAGTATTTT. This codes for CSARVGGDTQYF.

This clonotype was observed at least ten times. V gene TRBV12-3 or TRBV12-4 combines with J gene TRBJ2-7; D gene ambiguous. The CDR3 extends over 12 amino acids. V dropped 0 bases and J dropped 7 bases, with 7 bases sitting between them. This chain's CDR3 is CASSLAGAEQYF. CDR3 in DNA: TGTGCCAGCAGTTTAGCTGGTGCGGAGCAGTACTTC.

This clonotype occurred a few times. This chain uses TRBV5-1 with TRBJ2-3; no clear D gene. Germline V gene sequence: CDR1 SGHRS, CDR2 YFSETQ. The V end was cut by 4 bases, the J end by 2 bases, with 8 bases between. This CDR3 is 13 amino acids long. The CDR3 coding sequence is TGCGCCAGCAGCCAGATAATCACAGATACGCAGTATTTT. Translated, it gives CASSQIITDTQYF.

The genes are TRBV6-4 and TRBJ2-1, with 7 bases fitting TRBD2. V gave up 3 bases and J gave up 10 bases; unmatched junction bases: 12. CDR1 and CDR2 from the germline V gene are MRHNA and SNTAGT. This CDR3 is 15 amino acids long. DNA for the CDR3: TGTGCCAGCAGTGAAACGGGAGGCCAAGCTGCGGAGCAGTTCTTC. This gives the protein CASSETGGQAAEQFF.

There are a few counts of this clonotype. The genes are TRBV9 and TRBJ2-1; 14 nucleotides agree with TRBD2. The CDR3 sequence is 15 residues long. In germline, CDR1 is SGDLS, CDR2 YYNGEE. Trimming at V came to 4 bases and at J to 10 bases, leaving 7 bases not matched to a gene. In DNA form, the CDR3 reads TGTGCCAGCAGCCCCGGGACTAGCGGGAGAGAAGAGCAGTTCTTC. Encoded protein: CASSPGTSGREEQFF.

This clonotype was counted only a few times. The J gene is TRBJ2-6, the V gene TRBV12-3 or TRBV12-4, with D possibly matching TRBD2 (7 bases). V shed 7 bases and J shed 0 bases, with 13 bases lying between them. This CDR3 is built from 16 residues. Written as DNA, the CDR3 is TGTGCCAGCACACGGGGGGCCCCCTCTGGGGCCAACGTCCTGACTTTC. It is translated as CASTRGAPSGANVLTF.

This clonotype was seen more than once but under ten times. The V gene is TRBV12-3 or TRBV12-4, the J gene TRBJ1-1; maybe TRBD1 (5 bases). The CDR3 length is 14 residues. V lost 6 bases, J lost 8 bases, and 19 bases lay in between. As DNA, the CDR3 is TGTGCCAGCAGCAGTTTGGGGGATGGAGGCGAAGCTTTCTTT. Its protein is CASSSLGDGGEAFF.

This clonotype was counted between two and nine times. In nucleotides, the CDR3 is TGTGCCAGCAGCTATCACAGAGATAGCAATCAGCCCCAGCATTTT. Residues: CASSYHRDSNQPQHF. The chain recombines TRBV7-2 with TRBJ1-5; D ambiguous. This CDR3 contains 15 residues. The ends were cut back, 4 bases at V and 0 bases at J, with 10 bases in the middle. Germline lookup yields CDR1 SGHTA and CDR2 FQGNSA.

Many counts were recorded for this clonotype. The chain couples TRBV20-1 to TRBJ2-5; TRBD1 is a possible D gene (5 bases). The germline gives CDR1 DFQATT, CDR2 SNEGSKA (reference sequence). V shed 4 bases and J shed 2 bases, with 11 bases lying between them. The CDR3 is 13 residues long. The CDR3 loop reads CSANRSPQETQYF. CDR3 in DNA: TGCAGTGCTAACAGGTCGCCTCAAGAGACCCAGTACTTC.

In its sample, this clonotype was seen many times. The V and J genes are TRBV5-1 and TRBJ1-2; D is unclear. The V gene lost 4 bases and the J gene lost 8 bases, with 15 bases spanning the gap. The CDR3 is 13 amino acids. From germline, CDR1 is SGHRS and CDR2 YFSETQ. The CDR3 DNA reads TGCGCCAGCAGCATGTCCGGGATTGAGGGCTACACCTTC. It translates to CASSMSGIEGYTF.

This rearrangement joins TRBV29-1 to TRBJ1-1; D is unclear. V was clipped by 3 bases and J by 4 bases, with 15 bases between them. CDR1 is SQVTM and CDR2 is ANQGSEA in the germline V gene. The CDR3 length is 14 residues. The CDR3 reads CSVERRWEVTEAFF. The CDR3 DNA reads TGCAGCGTTGAGCGAAGATGGGAAGTCACTGAAGCTTTCTTT.

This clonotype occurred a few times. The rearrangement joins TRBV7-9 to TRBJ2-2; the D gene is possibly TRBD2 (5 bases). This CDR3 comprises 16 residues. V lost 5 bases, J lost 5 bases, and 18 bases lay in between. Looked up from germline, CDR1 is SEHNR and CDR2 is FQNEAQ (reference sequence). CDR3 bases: TGTGCCAGCAGCATTCTGGCGGGCCCGAGGACCGGGGAGCTGTTTTTT. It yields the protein CASSILAGPRTGELFF.

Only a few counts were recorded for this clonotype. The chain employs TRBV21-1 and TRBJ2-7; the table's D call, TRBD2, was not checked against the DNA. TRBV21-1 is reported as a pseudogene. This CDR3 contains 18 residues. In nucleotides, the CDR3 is TGTGCCAGCAGCAAAGGGGGGCTAGCGGGAAATTACTCCTACGAGCAGTACTTC. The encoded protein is CASSKGGLAGNYSYEQYF.

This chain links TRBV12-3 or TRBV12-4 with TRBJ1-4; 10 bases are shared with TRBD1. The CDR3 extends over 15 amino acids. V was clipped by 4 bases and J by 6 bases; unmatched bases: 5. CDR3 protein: CASSSRDRGDEKLFF. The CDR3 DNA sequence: TGTGCCAGCAGTTCCCGGGACAGGGGAGATGAAAAACTGTTTTTT.

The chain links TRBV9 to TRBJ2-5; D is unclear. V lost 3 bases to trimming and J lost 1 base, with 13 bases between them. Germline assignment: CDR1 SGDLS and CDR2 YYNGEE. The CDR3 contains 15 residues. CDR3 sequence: CASSASPSTQETQYF. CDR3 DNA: TGTGCCAGCAGCGCGTCCCCATCCACCCAAGAGACCCAGTACTTC.

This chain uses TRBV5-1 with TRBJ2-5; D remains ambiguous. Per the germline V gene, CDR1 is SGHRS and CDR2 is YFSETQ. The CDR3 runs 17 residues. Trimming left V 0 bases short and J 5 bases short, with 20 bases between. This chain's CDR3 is CASSLVGELGKWETQYF. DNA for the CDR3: TGCGCCAGCAGCTTGGTCGGTGAGCTTGGAAAGTGGGAGACCCAGTACTTC.

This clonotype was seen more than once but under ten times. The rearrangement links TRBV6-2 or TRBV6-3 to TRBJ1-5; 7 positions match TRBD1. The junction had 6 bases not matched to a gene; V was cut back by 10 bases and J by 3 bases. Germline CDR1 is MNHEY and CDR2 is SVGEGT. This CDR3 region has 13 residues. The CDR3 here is CATHRGPNQPQHF. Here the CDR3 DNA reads TGTGCCACTCACAGGGGACCCAATCAGCCCCAGCATTTT.

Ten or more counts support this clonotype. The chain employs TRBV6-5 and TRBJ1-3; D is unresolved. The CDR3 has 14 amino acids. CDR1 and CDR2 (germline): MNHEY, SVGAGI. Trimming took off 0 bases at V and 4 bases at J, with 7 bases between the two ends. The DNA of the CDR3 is TGTGCCAGCAGTTACTCGCCACGGGGAAACACCATATATTTT. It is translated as CASSYSPRGNTIYF.

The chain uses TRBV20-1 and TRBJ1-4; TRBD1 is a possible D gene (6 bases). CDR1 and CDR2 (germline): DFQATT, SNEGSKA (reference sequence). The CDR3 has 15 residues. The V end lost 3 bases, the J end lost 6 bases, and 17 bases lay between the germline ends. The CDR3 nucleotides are TGCAGTGCTAGGATTCGACAGCCAGGGGATGAAAAACTGTTTTTT. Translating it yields CSARIRQPGDEKLFF.

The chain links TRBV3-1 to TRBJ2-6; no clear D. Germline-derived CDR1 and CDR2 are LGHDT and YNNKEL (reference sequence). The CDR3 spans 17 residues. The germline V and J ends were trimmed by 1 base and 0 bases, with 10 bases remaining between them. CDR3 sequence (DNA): TGTGCCAGCAGCCAAGGCTACCTACTCTCTGGGGCCAACGTCCTGACTTTC. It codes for CASSQGYLLSGANVLTF.

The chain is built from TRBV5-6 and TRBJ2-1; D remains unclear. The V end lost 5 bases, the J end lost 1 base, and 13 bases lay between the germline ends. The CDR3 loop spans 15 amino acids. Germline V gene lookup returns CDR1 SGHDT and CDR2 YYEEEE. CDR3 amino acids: CASSYLARSYNEQFF. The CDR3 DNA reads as TGTGCCAGCAGTTATTTAGCAAGGTCCTACAATGAGCAGTTCTTC.

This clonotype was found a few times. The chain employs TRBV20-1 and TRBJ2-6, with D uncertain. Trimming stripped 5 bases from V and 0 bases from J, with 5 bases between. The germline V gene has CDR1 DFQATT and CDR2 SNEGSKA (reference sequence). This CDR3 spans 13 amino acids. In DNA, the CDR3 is TGCAGTGCTGGGCCCTCTGGGGCCAACGTCCTGACTTTC. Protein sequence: CSAGPSGANVLTF.

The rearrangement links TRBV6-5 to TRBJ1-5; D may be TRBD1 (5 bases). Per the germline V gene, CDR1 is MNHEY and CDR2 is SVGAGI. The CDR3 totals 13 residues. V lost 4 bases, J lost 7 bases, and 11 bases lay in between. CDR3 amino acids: CASSWGPNQPQHF. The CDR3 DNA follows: TGTGCCAGCAGTTGGGGCCCGAACCAGCCCCAGCATTTT.